This T cell receptor (beta chain) was sequenced for a study of CD8 T cells in ankylosing spondylitis. This clonotype was picked up a small number of times. Its matching antigen is unknown. Study results and limitations: Clones that were linked to disease were CD8+ and were relatively rare in peripheral blood. It was reported that disease-linked clones were significantly enriched in matched ankylosing spondylitis synovial fluid. A TCR beta motif of several highly homologous variants appeared characteristic of ankylosing spondylitis blood.

Germline assignment: CDR1 SGHRS and CDR2 YFSETQ. V dropped 4 bases and J dropped 8; count of bases not matched to a gene: 11. CDR3 size: 16 residues. It was by quantitative 5'-RACE with molecular barcodes that TCR beta libraries were made. TCRdb ran MiXCR on the 5' RACE reads and lists one entry per CDR3 protein. The sample holds about 340,000 distinct CDR3 sequences; around 8% are singletons and the top ten take just over 14%. This rearrangement joins TRBV5-1 to TRBJ2-1; 11 bases are shared with TRBD2. Sequencing was performed on blood, either unsorted or a sorted T cell fraction (not recorded which). The origin of this receptor is a male donor with ankylosing spondylitis. CDR3 residues: CASSALAGVLRHEQFF. The DNA of the CDR3 is TGCGCCAGCAGCGCACTAGCGGGAGTTTTGCGGCATGAGCAGTTCTTC.